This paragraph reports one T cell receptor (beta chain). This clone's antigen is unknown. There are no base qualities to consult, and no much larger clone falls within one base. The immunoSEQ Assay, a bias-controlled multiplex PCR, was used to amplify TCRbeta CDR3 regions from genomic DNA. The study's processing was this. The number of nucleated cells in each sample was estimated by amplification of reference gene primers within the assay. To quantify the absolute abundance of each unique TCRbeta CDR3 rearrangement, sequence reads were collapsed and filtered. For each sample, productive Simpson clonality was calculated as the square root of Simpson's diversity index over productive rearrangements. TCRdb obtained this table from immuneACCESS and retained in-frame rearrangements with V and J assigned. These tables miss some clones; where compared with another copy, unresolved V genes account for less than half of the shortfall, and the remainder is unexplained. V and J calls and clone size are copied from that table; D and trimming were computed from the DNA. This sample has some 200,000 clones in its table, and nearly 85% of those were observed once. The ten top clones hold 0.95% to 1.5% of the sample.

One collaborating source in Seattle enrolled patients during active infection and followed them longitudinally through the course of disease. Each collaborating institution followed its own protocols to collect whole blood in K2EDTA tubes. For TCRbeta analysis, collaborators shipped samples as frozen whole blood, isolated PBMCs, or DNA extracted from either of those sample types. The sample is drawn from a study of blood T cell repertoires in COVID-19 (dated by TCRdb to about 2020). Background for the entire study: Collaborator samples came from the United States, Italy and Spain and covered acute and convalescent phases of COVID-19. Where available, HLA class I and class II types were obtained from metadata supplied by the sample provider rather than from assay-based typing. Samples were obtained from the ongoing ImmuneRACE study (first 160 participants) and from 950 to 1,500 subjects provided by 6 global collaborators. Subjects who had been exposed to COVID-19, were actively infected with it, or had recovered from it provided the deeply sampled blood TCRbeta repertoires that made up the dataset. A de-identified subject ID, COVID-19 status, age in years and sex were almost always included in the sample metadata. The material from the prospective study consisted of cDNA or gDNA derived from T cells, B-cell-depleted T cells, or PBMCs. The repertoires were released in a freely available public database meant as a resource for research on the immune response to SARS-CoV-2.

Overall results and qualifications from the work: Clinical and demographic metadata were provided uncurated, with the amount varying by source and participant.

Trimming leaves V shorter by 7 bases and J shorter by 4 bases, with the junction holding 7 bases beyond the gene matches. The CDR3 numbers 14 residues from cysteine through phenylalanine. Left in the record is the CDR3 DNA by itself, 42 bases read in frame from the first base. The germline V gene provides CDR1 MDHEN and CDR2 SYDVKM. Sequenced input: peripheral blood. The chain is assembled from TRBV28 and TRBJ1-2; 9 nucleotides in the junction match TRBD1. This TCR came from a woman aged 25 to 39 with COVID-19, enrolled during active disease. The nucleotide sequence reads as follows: TGTGCCAGCACCTCCGGGACAGGGCGCTATGGCTACACCTTC. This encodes CASTSGTGRYGYTF.